This record looks at one T cell receptor (beta chain) sequence and its context. Method: immunoSEQ multiplex PCR; TCRdb's copy keeps in-frame clones and lacks some. The table includes some 56,000 clones, around 96% detected once. These data come from a study of technical replicates of blood from several donors. V lost 3 bases and J 2 bases, leaving 11 bases between the germline ends. This CDR3 has 14 amino acids. CDR1 SGHAT and CDR2 FQDESV come from the germline V gene (reference sequence). The chain joins TRBV11-1 to TRBJ2-7; TRBD2 is a possible D gene (5 bases). The origin of this receptor is a human donor in good health. Some clones in this sample may be carry-over from other donors' samples. Specimen: PBMCs. The CDR3 sequence: CASSLWTGAYEQYF. CDR3 sequence (DNA): TGTGCCAGCAGCTTGTGGACTGGGGCCTACGAGCAGTACTTC.